A selection of T cell receptor beta chains follows, all from one sample in a study of blood T cell repertoires in COVID-19. The protocol was immunoSEQ multiplex PCR, while the TCRdb copy is restricted to in-frame clones and leaves out a portion. The table has about 260,000 clones, less than 90% seen once. Specimen: peripheral blood. All receptors come from a human donor in a cohort sampled during active COVID-19. Each CDR3 is given with its conserved first and last residue. Each record gives: CDR3 length, V gene, J gene, D gene, clone size, CDR3 DNA, CDR3 protein. The D gene is left open where the match is weak. The size entry is marked missing in some rows and otherwise reads once, few, many or a size class.

length: 15; V: TRBV11-2; J: TRBJ2-7; D: TRBD1; size: NA; DNA: TGTGCCAGCAGCTTAGTGGGCAGGGGGCGCGTCGAGCAGTACTTC; CDR3: CASSLVGRGRVEQYF
length: 15; V: TRBV30; J: TRBJ1-1; D: TRBD1; size: NA; DNA: TGTGCCTGCCCCGGGACAGGGGGCTTGAGCACTGAAGCTTTCTTT; CDR3: CACPGTGGLSTEAFF
length: 15; V: TRBV5-1; J: TRBJ2-1; D: TRBD2; size: NA; DNA: TGCGCCAGCCGCCAGACTAGCGGTACCTACAATGAGCAGTTCTTC; CDR3: CASRQTSGTYNEQFF
length: 13; V: TRBV24-1; J: TRBJ2-5; D: NA; size: NA; DNA: TGTGCCACCAGTAGTGCTGGCAAAGAGACCCAGTACTTC; CDR3: CATSSAGKETQYF
length: 12; V: TRBV10-1; J: TRBJ2-7; D: NA; size: NA; DNA: TGCGCCAGCAGTGAGTCGGTCGGGAAGCAGTACTTC; CDR3: CASSESVGKQYF
length: 15; V: TRBV15; J: TRBJ2-3; D: NA; size: NA; DNA: TGTGCCACCAGCAGAGATAATGGAGACACAGATACGCAGTATTTT; CDR3: CATSRDNGDTDTQYF
length: 12; V: TRBV28; J: TRBJ1-1; D: NA; size: NA; DNA: TGTGCCAGCAGTTTGGTGGGCAGGGCAGCTTTCTTT; CDR3: CASSLVGRAAFF
length: 10; V: TRBV29-1; J: TRBJ1-4; D: NA; size: NA; DNA: TGCAGCGTTGAATGGGGGCTTAGGATTTTT; CDR3: CSVEWGLRIF
length: 15; V: TRBV19; J: TRBJ2-5; D: NA; size: NA; DNA: TGTGCCAGTAGTCCCCACGATTATACGAGGGAGACCCAGTACTTC; CDR3: CASSPHDYTRETQYF
length: 15; V: TRBV4-1; J: TRBJ2-2; D: NA; size: NA; DNA: TGCGCCAGCAGCCAAGGTCGGGGAATCCCCGGGGAGCTGTTTTTT; CDR3: CASSQGRGIPGELFF
length: 12; V: TRBV7-9; J: TRBJ2-7; D: NA; size: NA; DNA: TGTGCCAGCAGGCAAATGGAGTACGAGCAGTACTTC; CDR3: CASRQMEYEQYF
length: 15; V: TRBV4-2; J: TRBJ2-3; D: TRBD2; size: NA; DNA: TGTGCCAGCAGCCCAATAGCGGGAGACACAGATACGCAGTATTTT; CDR3: CASSPIAGDTDTQYF
length: 15; V: TRBV10-1; J: TRBJ2-1; D: NA; size: NA; DNA: TGCGCCAGCAGTGAGTCCACTGCCGGGAGCGATGAGCAGTTCTTC; CDR3: CASSESTAGSDEQFF
length: 13; V: TRBV20-1; J: TRBJ2-1; D: NA; size: NA; DNA: TGCAGTGCTAGTACCAGGGATCACAATGAGCAGTTCTTC; CDR3: CSASTRDHNEQFF
length: 18; V: TRBV4-3; J: TRBJ2-1; D: TRBD1; size: NA; DNA: TGCGCCAGCAGCCTCAGGCACGGACAGGGGGCGGTTTACTATGAGCAGTTCTTC; CDR3: CASSLRHGQGAVYYEQFF
length: 15; V: TRBV4-1; J: TRBJ2-1; D: TRBD2; size: NA; DNA: TGCGCCAGCAGCTCACTAGCGGGAGTCTCCACTGAGCAGTTCTTC; CDR3: CASSSLAGVSTEQFF
length: 17; V: TRBV5-4; J: TRBJ2-2; D: TRBD2; size: NA; DNA: TGTGCCAGCAGCTTGTATCGACTAGCGGGAGTGGCCGGGGAGCTGTTTTTT; CDR3: CASSLYRLAGVAGELFF
length: 16; V: TRBV19; J: TRBJ2-1; D: NA; size: once; DNA: TGTGCCAGTAAATATGGCGGGGATTTTGTTGGGAATGAGCAGTTCTTC; CDR3: CASKYGGDFVGNEQFF
length: 15; V: TRBV6-6; J: TRBJ1-4; D: NA; size: NA; DNA: TGTGCCAGCACCGAGGGACGGGGGACTAATGAAAAACTGTTTTTT; CDR3: CASTEGRGTNEKLFF
length: 11; V: TRBV3-1/TRBV3-2; J: TRBJ2-7; D: NA; size: NA; DNA: TGTGCCAGCAGCCAAGCGGGCGAGCAGTACTTC; CDR3: CASSQAGEQYF
length: 13; V: TRBV7-6; J: TRBJ2-3; D: NA; size: NA; DNA: TGTGCCAGCAGCTTAGTTAACACAGATACGCAGTATTTT; CDR3: CASSLVNTDTQYF
length: 13; V: TRBV5-1; J: TRBJ2-7; D: NA; size: NA; DNA: TGCGCCAGCAGCTTGGGACAGAAGTACGAGCAGTACTTC; CDR3: CASSLGQKYEQYF
length: 16; V: TRBV24-1; J: TRBJ2-1; D: NA; size: NA; DNA: TGTGCCACCAGTGATGCGGGCAGGGGAAGAGTTAGTGAGCAGTTCTTC; CDR3: CATSDAGRGRVSEQFF
length: 14; V: TRBV7-9; J: TRBJ2-3; D: NA; size: NA; DNA: TGTGCCAGCCAGGGCGGGGTAGCTACAGATACGCAGTATTTT; CDR3: CASQGGVATDTQYF
length: 16; V: TRBV23-1; J: TRBJ1-5; D: NA; size: NA; DNA: TGCGCCAGCAGTCAATGGGAGGGGGGACCGGGTCAGCCCCAGCATTTT; CDR3: CASSQWEGGPGQPQHF
length: 15; V: TRBV5-1; J: TRBJ2-5; D: TRBD1; size: NA; DNA: TGCGCCAGCAGCGGGTATCCGGGACAGGGAGAGACCCAGTACTTC; CDR3: CASSGYPGQGETQYF
length: 13; V: TRBV27; J: TRBJ2-7; D: NA; size: NA; DNA: TGTGCCAGCAGTTTAGGCAGGGTCTACGAGCAGTACTTC; CDR3: CASSLGRVYEQYF
length: 13; V: TRBV6-1; J: TRBJ1-2; D: TRBD1; size: NA; DNA: TGTGCCAGCAGTGAAGGGGACAGGTATGGCTACACCTTC; CDR3: CASSEGDRYGYTF
length: 12; V: TRBV6-1; J: TRBJ1-3; D: NA; size: NA; DNA: TGTGCCAGCAGTGAGTTAGGAAACACCATATATTTT; CDR3: CASSELGNTIYF
length: 14; V: TRBV9; J: TRBJ1-2; D: NA; size: NA; DNA: TGTGCCAGCAGCGTGGGAGGAATCGACTATGGCTACACCTTC; CDR3: CASSVGGIDYGYTF
length: 16; V: TRBV6-6; J: TRBJ2-7; D: TRBD2; size: few; DNA: TGTGCCAGCAGTTACTCTCCTAGCGGGAGCTCCTACGAGCAGTACTTC; CDR3: CASSYSPSGSSYEQYF
length: 17; V: TRBV7-3; J: TRBJ2-1; D: TRBD2; size: NA; DNA: TGTGCCAGCAGCTTAAAGGGCGGGGGAGGTTTGGGCAATGAGCAGTTCTTC; CDR3: CASSLKGGGGLGNEQFF
length: 14; V: TRBV11-3; J: TRBJ2-1; D: TRBD1; size: NA; DNA: TGTGCCAGCAGCCCCCGGGACAGGGCAAATGAGCAGTTCTTC; CDR3: CASSPRDRANEQFF
length: 14; V: TRBV3-1/TRBV3-2; J: TRBJ1-5; D: NA; size: NA; DNA: TGTGCCAGCAGCAGACACGGGAACAATCAGCCCCAGCATTTT; CDR3: CASSRHGNNQPQHF
length: 12; V: TRBV20-1; J: TRBJ2-1; D: NA; size: NA; DNA: TGCAGTGCTAGTCGGGAGCGGAATGAGCAGTTCTTC; CDR3: CSASRERNEQFF
length: 14; V: TRBV5-6; J: TRBJ2-7; D: TRBD2; size: NA; DNA: TGTGCCAGCAGCTTGGCGGGGAGGGAATCCGAGCAGTACTTC; CDR3: CASSLAGRESEQYF
length: 18; V: TRBV27; J: TRBJ1-2; D: TRBD1; size: NA; DNA: TGTGCCAGCAGTTTCTATCCCCCATCCAGGGACAGAAACTATGGCTACACCTTC; CDR3: CASSFYPPSRDRNYGYTF
length: 15; V: TRBV9; J: TRBJ2-1; D: NA; size: NA; DNA: TGTGCCAGCAGCGCCTCGGGACACCCCGGTAATGAGCAGTTCTTC; CDR3: CASSASGHPGNEQFF
length: 14; V: TRBV6-1; J: TRBJ2-1; D: TRBD2; size: NA; DNA: TGTGCCAGCAGTGAAGGGACTAGTTACAATGAGCAGTTCTTC; CDR3: CASSEGTSYNEQFF
length: 14; V: TRBV5-1; J: TRBJ2-7; D: NA; size: NA; DNA: TGCGCCACACGGCCCTGGACTACCTCGGGGGAGCAGTACTTC; CDR3: CATRPWTTSGEQYF
length: 15; V: TRBV18; J: TRBJ2-1; D: TRBD1; size: NA; DNA: TGTGCCAGCTCACCAACCAGGGGGCTTGGTGATGAGCAGTTCTTC; CDR3: CASSPTRGLGDEQFF
length: 15; V: TRBV6-4; J: TRBJ2-1; D: TRBD1; size: NA; DNA: TGTGCCAGCAGTGAGTCGGGACAGTTAGAGGATGAGCAGTTCTTC; CDR3: CASSESGQLEDEQFF
length: 15; V: TRBV9; J: TRBJ2-1; D: NA; size: NA; DNA: TGTGCCAGCAGCGTAGATGGTACTATCAACAATGAGCAGTTCTTC; CDR3: CASSVDGTINNEQFF
length: 20; V: TRBV13; J: TRBJ2-1; D: TRBD2; size: once; DNA: TGTGCCAGCAGCTTATTTCCGGGACTAGCGGTTGAGAGCTCCTACAATGAGCAGTTCTTC; CDR3: CASSLFPGLAVESSYNEQFF
length: 16; V: TRBV29-1; J: TRBJ2-1; D: NA; size: NA; DNA: TGCAGCGGTATCCGGGGGGGGACAGGGAAAAACAATGAGCAGTTCTTC; CDR3: CSGIRGGTGKNNEQFF
length: 15; V: TRBV7-8; J: TRBJ2-1; D: NA; size: NA; DNA: TGTGCCAGCAGCTTAGGAGGGAGCACCTACAATGAGCAGTTCTTC; CDR3: CASSLGGSTYNEQFF
length: 12; V: TRBV3-1/TRBV3-2; J: TRBJ2-1; D: NA; size: NA; DNA: TGTGCCAGCAGCCTAACTAGCATTGAGCAGTTCTTC; CDR3: CASSLTSIEQFF
length: 15; V: TRBV7-3; J: TRBJ2-1; D: NA; size: NA; DNA: TGTGCCAGCAGCTTTAGCGGCTCTACCTACAATGAGCAGTTCTTC; CDR3: CASSFSGSTYNEQFF
length: 14; V: TRBV19; J: TRBJ1-1; D: NA; size: NA; DNA: TGTGCCAGTAGTATAGCGACACTGAACACTGAAGCTTTCTTT; CDR3: CASSIATLNTEAFF
length: 17; V: TRBV28; J: TRBJ1-6; D: NA; size: many; DNA: TGTGCCAGCAGTTTATCAGCGGGTACAGACTATAATTCACCCCTCCACTTT; CDR3: CASSLSAGTDYNSPLHF
length: 15; V: TRBV19; J: TRBJ2-3; D: TRBD2; size: NA; DNA: TGTGCCAGTACCTCCCGGTCTAGCGGGAGGGATACGCAGTATTTT; CDR3: CASTSRSSGRDTQYF
length: 12; V: TRBV19; J: TRBJ1-2; D: NA; size: NA; DNA: TGTGCCAGTAGTATAGCCCCAGGGGCGCACACCTTC; CDR3: CASSIAPGAHTF
length: 13; V: TRBV18; J: TRBJ2-3; D: NA; size: NA; DNA: TGTGCCAGCTCACCACCGGAGATAGATACGCAGTATTTT; CDR3: CASSPPEIDTQYF
length: 13; V: TRBV9; J: TRBJ1-2; D: NA; size: few; DNA: TGTGCCAGCAGCGTAGACAGTAACTATGGCTACACCTTC; CDR3: CASSVDSNYGYTF
length: 15; V: TRBV19; J: TRBJ1-1; D: TRBD1; size: NA; DNA: TGTGCCAGTAAAACAGGGGGCTTGTTGAACACTGAAGCTTTCTTT; CDR3: CASKTGGLLNTEAFF
length: 15; V: TRBV10-3; J: TRBJ1-1; D: TRBD1; size: NA; DNA: TGTGCCATCAGCCTTGGACAGGGGATGAACACTGAAGCTTTCTTT; CDR3: CAISLGQGMNTEAFF